The clone carrying this T cell receptor (beta chain) occurred many times. The antigen remains undetermined. The data derive from a study of CD8 T cells in ankylosing spondylitis. V was trimmed by 4 bases and J by 4 bases, leaving 10 bases between them. This CDR3 comprises 14 residues. Germline V gene lookup returns CDR1 KGHDR and CDR2 SFDVKD. TCRdb independently ran MiXCR on the 5' RACE reads; one entry per CDR3 protein. The sample lists 150,000 to 200,000 distinct CDR3 sequences, 10% to 15% occurring once. The study's findings and limits: Significantly higher representation of disease-linked clones was reported for matched ankylosing spondylitis synovial fluid.

The chain links TRBV24-1 to TRBJ1-5; D is ambiguous. This clonotype originated in a female donor with ankylosing spondylitis or in good health (not recorded which). Sequenced: blood, either unsorted or a sorted T cell fraction (not recorded which). CDR3 DNA: TGTGCCACCAGTGAAGGGAAGGTTAATCAGCCCCAGCATTTT. It codes for CATSEGKVNQPQHF.